The next 12 T cell receptor beta chains were all read from a single sample in a study of blood T cell repertoires in COVID-19 (dated by TCRdb to 2020 to 2021). Library creation used the immunoSEQ multiplex PCR assay. This immuneACCESS table, as held by TCRdb, lists in-frame sequences with V and J called but not all clones. Of the missing ones, under half trace to an unresolved V gene in checked studies; the others have no known cause. Here the sample has 150,000 or so clones; about four fifths occur a single time. The ten top clones hold about 29% of the sample. Source material: peripheral blood. These receptors were obtained from a woman aged 55-69 years with acute or convalescent COVID-19.

The V gene is TRBV30, the J gene TRBJ1-5; 7 bases agree with TRBD1. From germline, CDR1 is GTSNPN and CDR2 SVGIG (reference sequence). V was pared by 1 base and J by 0 bases, with 6 bases of the junction left unmatched. The CDR3 is 16 amino acids. CDR3 protein: CAWSGRQGLSNQPQHF. In DNA, the CDR3 is TGTGCCTGGAGTGGTCGACAGGGACTTAGCAATCAGCCCCAGCATTTT.

The chain uses TRBV19 and TRBJ1-5; 9 nucleotides agree with TRBD1. The germline V gene encodes CDR1 LNHDA and CDR2 SQIVND (reference sequence). CDR3 size: 17 residues. The V gene end was trimmed by 8 bases and the J gene end by 1 base; junction bases not matched to a gene: 12. The CDR3 is CASSGQGTTGSNQPQHF. The CDR3 nucleotides are TGTGCCAGTTCTGGACAGGGGACGACTGGGAGCAATCAGCCCCAGCATTTT.

The rearrangement joins TRBV7-3 to TRBJ2-1; D is unclear. The CDR3 extends over 13 amino acids. Per germline, CDR1 SGHTA and CDR2 FQGTGA. V was shortened by 5 bases and J by 8 bases, with 13 bases between the two germline ends. The CDR3 region is CASSVARWDEQFF. CDR3 coding DNA: TGTGCCAGCAGCGTAGCCCGGTGGGATGAGCAGTTCTTC.

The gene calls are TRBV5-1 and TRBJ1-3, with D possibly being TRBD1 (5 bases). CDR1 and CDR2 from the germline V gene are SGHRS and YFSETQ. The V and J ends lost 0 bases and 7 bases respectively, with 8 bases between them. The CDR3 extends over 13 amino acids. CDR3 nucleotides: TGCGCCAGCAGCTTGGCAAAGGGGAACACCATATATTTT. This gives the protein CASSLAKGNTIYF. Full variable domain (missing parts from reference TRBV5-1 and TRBJ1-3): KAGVTQTPRYLIKTRGQQVTLSCSPISGHRSVSWYQQTPGQGLQFLFEYFSETQRNKGNFPGRFSGRQFSNSRSEMNVSTLELGDSALYLCASSLAKGNTIYFGEGSWLTVV.

DNA for the CDR3: TGTGCCTGGGGACCCACAGGGAAACAAAACACTGAAGCTTTCTTT. This encodes CAWGPTGKQNTEAFF. J is TRBJ1-1 and V is TRBV30, with D perhaps matching TRBD1 (6 bases). The CDR3 extends over 15 amino acids. Germline V gives CDR1 GTSNPN, CDR2 SVGIG (reference sequence). The V end lost 5 bases, the J end lost 2 bases, and 18 bases lay between the germline ends. Drawing the rest from reference TRBV30 and TRBJ1-1, the complete variable domain is SQTIHQWPATLVQPVGSPLSLECTVEGTSNPNLYWYRQAAGRGLQLLFYSVGIGQISSEVPQNLSASRPQDRQFILSSKKLLLSDSGFYLCAWGPTGKQNTEAFFGQGTRLTVV.

The V and J genes are TRBV11-2 and TRBJ2-2; 7 bases are a match to TRBD1. The length of the CDR3 is 15 residues. V was pared by 5 bases and J by 7 bases, with 10 bases of the junction left unmatched. Germline CDR1 reads SGHAT; CDR2 reads FQNNGV. The CDR3 sequence is CASSKFLGTDGELFF. The CDR3 DNA reads TGTGCCAGCAGCAAGTTCCTCGGGACAGACGGGGAGCTGTTTTTT.

This sequence joins TRBV18 and TRBJ1-1; no firm D call. Trimming left V 2 bases short and J 1 base short, with 11 bases between. Germline V gene lookup returns CDR1 KGHSH and CDR2 LQKENI. This CDR3 contains 15 residues. CDR3 sequence (DNA): TGTGCCAGCTCACCAGGAGCAGGAGGGAACACTGAAGCTTTCTTT. This translates into CASSPGAGGNTEAFF. Full variable domain (remainder filled in from reference TRBV18 and TRBJ1-1): NAGVMQNPRHLVRRRGQEARLRCSPMKGHSHVYWYRQLPEEGLKFMVYLQKENIIDESGMPKERFSAEFPKEGPSILRIQQVVRGDSAAYFCASSPGAGGNTEAFFGQGTRLTVV.

This clone has just a few counts. The J gene is TRBJ2-1, the V gene TRBV12-3 or TRBV12-4, with 8 bases lining up with TRBD1. J gave up 8 bases and V 6 bases, and 6 bases lay outside the gene matches. The CDR3 is made up of 13 amino acids. CDR3 sequence (DNA): TGTGCCAGCAGATACAGGGGGGCGGATGAGCAGTTCTTC. This sequence encodes CASRYRGADEQFF.

The chain links TRBV11-2 to TRBJ1-2; perhaps TRBD1 as D (6 bases). Germline lookup yields CDR1 SGHAT and CDR2 FQNNGV. V lost 2 bases to trimming and J lost 3 bases, with 10 bases between them. This CDR3 is 14 amino acids long. CDR3 residues: CASSLTGTHYGYTF. The CDR3, as DNA: TGTGCCAGCAGCTTAACAGGGACGCACTATGGCTACACCTTC.

The V and J genes are TRBV18 and TRBJ1-6; the match to TRBD1 covers 8 bases. This CDR3 has 15 amino acids. The J segment lost 7 bases and the V segment lost 5 bases, leaving 7 bases of the junction unmatched. Germline values: CDR1 KGHSH, CDR2 LQKENI. The CDR3 DNA is TGTGCCAGCTCAGAGGGACAGGCAACAAATTCACCCCTCCACTTT. Encoded protein: CASSEGQATNSPLHF.

The chain joins TRBV19 to TRBJ2-6, with D maybe TRBD2 (7 bases). Germline V gives CDR1 LNHDA, CDR2 SQIVND (reference sequence). The length of the CDR3 is 17 residues. V shed 4 bases and J shed 4 bases, with 17 bases lying between them. This CDR3 reads CASSTGRGMVGANVLTF. The CDR3 DNA reads as TGTGCCAGTAGTACAGGGAGGGGGATGGTAGGGGCCAACGTCCTGACTTTC.

The chain combines TRBV5-4 with TRBJ1-3; 7 nucleotides align to TRBD1. The germline gives CDR1 SGHNT, CDR2 YYREEE (reference sequence). This CDR3 is built from 13 residues. V shed 4 bases, J shed 6 bases, and the junction held 4 bases outside the gene matches. CDR3 residues: CASSDRVTNTIYF. The CDR3 DNA reads as TGTGCCAGCAGCGACAGGGTAACAAACACCATATATTTT.